This TCR beta chain came from a study of patients and donors after allogeneic stem cell transplantation. Germline loops: CDR1 LNHDA, CDR2 SQIVND (reference sequence). After removal of 4 bases from V and 5 bases from J, the junction contained 10 bases not matched to a gene. The CDR3 runs to 16 residues. TCRdb reprocessed the RT-PCR reads via MiXCR and lists one record per CDR3 protein. The sample carries around 170,000 distinct CDR3 sequences, 20% to 25% recorded once. This TCR derives from a human donor who was either an allogeneic HSCT recipient or a stem cell or donor lymphocyte infusion donor (not recorded which). It is not recorded whose cells these are; they may come from a transplant donor. The chain has TRBV19 and TRBJ1-1; 10 nucleotides align to TRBD1. The specimen was blood, either unsorted or a sorted T cell fraction (not recorded which). CDR3 sequence reads: CASSSGQGVVGTEAFF. The CDR3 region has the DNA TGTGCCAGTAGTAGCGGACAGGGGGTGGTTGGTACTGAAGCTTTCTTT.